This paragraph reports one T cell receptor beta chain. The antigen is undetermined. The CDR3 runs to 16 residues. Germline-derived CDR1 and CDR2 are SEHNR and FQNEAQ (reference sequence). Trimming cost V 3 bases and J 2 bases; bases outside gene matches: 7. The data derive from a study of regulatory T cells in long-lasting Graves disease. Study details: Freshly diagnosed Graves' patients had used antithyroid drugs for under 3 months.

TCR beta libraries were built with iRepertoire HTBI primers and Arm-PCR of CDR3 regions. Via MiXCR, TCRdb re-called the multiplex PCR reads, giving one row per CDR3 protein. This table holds about 470,000 distinct CDR3 sequences, more than 12% found once. Time point given: newly diagnosed GD, antithyroid drugs for less than 3 months. PBMC-derived RNA was used for the TCR library. Findings of the study overall: A greater number of public clonotypes (around 2,700) was shared by persistent patients than by new patients (around 960).

These data were also reused for a study on T cells in Graves' hyperthyroidism and ophthalmopathy. That study adds: Researchers report that a 13 V-J model separated ophthalmopathy from stable hyperthyroidism.

The source was peripheral blood mononuclear cells (PBMCs), collected at new diagnosis, from a patient treated with antithyroid drugs. This receptor was obtained from a woman under 40 with Graves disease. The rearrangement uses TRBV7-9 and TRBJ2-7, with 10 bases fitting TRBD2. In nucleotides, the CDR3 is TGTGCCAGCAGCTTTAACCAGGGACTAGCGACCTACGAGCAGTACTTC. As protein: CASSFNQGLATYEQYF.